The next 14 T cell receptor beta chains were all read from a single sample in a study of blood T cells in healthy people across ages. The use of a sample-barcoded 5' primer and a J-beta primer mix characterized a second PCR of roughly 7 to 12 cycles. Each CDR3 protein gets one entry after TCRdb re-called the 5' RACE reads with MiXCR. The table records about 1,600,000 distinct CDR3 sequences, around two fifths of them present only once. Sequenced material: blood. These receptors were obtained from a woman in her late teens or twenties in good health.

The CDR3 nucleotides are TGTGCCAGCAGCCCCCCCGGGACTAGCGGGAGGGCCGGAGATACGCAGTATTTT. Amino acid sequence: CASSPPGTSGRAGDTQYF. V is TRBV7-2 and J is TRBJ2-3, with 16 bases that match TRBD2. Germline V CDR1 and CDR2: SGHTA, FQGNSA. With 5 bases clipped from V and 5 bases from J, the junction kept 10 bases outside the gene matches. The length of the CDR3 is 18 residues.

This clonotype was detected only a few times. This rearrangement joins TRBV21-1 to TRBJ1-1; TRBD1, the table's D call, lacks a check against the DNA. TRBV21-1 is annotated as a pseudogene. The CDR3 spans 18 residues. CDR3 loop: CASSRPDRGRPKVTEAFF. The CDR3 DNA reads TGTGCCAGCAGCAGACCGGACAGGGGGCGCCCGAAAGTCACTGAAGCTTTCTTT.

The genes are TRBV3-1 and TRBJ1-4; D unresolved. V lost 2 bases and J lost 7, with 8 bases in between. The CDR3 spans 13 residues. Germline CDR1 and CDR2: LGHDT and YNNKEL (reference sequence). CDR3 nucleotide sequence: TGTGCCAGCAGCCAACGGACGGTTGAAAAACTGTTTTTT. Residues: CASSQRTVEKLFF. The full variable domain, rest sourced from reference TRBV3-1 and TRBJ1-4, is DTAVSQTPKYLVTQMGNDKSIKCEQNLGHDTMYWYKQDSKKFLKIMFSYNNKELIINETVPNRFSPKSPDKAHLNLHINSLELGDSAVYFCASSQRTVEKLFFGSGTQLSVL.

There are a few counts of this clonotype. The rearrangement links TRBV5-1 to TRBJ2-1; D might be TRBD1 (6 bases). In germline, CDR1 is SGHRS, CDR2 YFSETQ. The germline V and J ends were trimmed by 3 bases and 11 bases, with 21 bases remaining between them. The CDR3 covers 15 residues. CDR3 sequence (DNA): TGCGCCAGCAGCTGGAGCTCGACCTCCGGGACAAAGCAGTTCTTC. Its protein is CASSWSSTSGTKQFF.

The rearrangement uses TRBV3-1 and TRBJ1-5; D not resolved. Germline values: CDR1 LGHDT, CDR2 YNNKEL (reference sequence). The CDR3 contains 13 residues. Trimming stripped 4 bases from V and 2 bases from J, with 6 bases between. The DNA for the CDR3 is TGTGCCAGCAGCCCCCCGGGCAATCAGCCCCAGCATTTT. It translates to CASSPPGNQPQHF.

This clonotype was counted ten times or more. CDR3 sequence: CASSYTTDTQYF. The CDR3, as DNA: TGTGCCAGCAGTTATACCACAGATACGCAGTATTTT. J is TRBJ2-3 and V is TRBV2; D gene unclear. Trimming left V 5 bases short and J 2 bases short, with 5 bases between. The CDR3 runs 12 residues. The V gene's germline CDR1 is SNHLY and CDR2 FYNNEI. Complete variable domain (other parts from reference TRBV2 and TRBJ2-3): EPEVTQTPSHQVTQMGQEVILRCVPISNHLYFYWYRQILGQKVEFLVSFYNNEISEKSEIFDDQFSVERPDGSNFTLKIRSTKLEDSAMYFCASSYTTDTQYFGPGTRLTVL.

The V and J genes are TRBV12-3 or TRBV12-4 and TRBJ1-5; D uncertain. CDR3 length equals 14 residues. Deletions cut 5 bases from V and 7 bases from J, with 15 bases between. The CDR3 sequence: CASSRDTLGQPQHF. CDR3 coding DNA: TGTGCCAGCAGTCGAGACACTCTAGGCCAGCCCCAGCATTTT.

The chain carries TRBV3-1 and TRBJ2-3, with 13 bases matching TRBD2. The CDR3 contains 16 residues. Germline assignment: CDR1 LGHDT and CDR2 YNNKEL (reference sequence). The J segment lost 4 bases and the V segment lost 0 bases, leaving 1 base of the junction unmatched. The CDR3: CASSQEGLAGPDTQYF. CDR3 DNA sequence: TGTGCCAGCAGCCAAGAGGGACTAGCGGGGCCAGATACGCAGTATTTT.

The gene calls are TRBV4-1 and TRBJ2-1; TRBD2 is a possible D gene (6 bases). The germline V gene has CDR1 MGHRA and CDR2 YSYEKL. The CDR3 spans 15 residues. Trimming cost V 5 bases and J 1 base, with 12 bases left between them. The CDR3 loop reads CASSGRPFSYNEQFF. Here the CDR3 DNA reads TGCGCCAGCAGCGGGAGGCCTTTTTCCTACAATGAGCAGTTCTTC.

The rearrangement joins TRBV20-1 to TRBJ1-1; TRBD1 might be the D (6 bases). From germline, CDR1 is DFQATT and CDR2 SNEGSKA (reference sequence). V was cut by 6 bases and J by 2 bases, with 13 bases left in between. The CDR3 has 13 amino acids. The CDR3: CSAADRPNTEAFF. The CDR3 nucleotides are TGCAGTGCGGCAGACAGGCCCAACACTGAAGCTTTCTTT.

About this clonotype itself: Given the absence of the conserved phenylalanine or tryptophan at the CDR3 end, a read error is likely. The chain is built from TRBV6-6 and TRBJ2-1; D not resolved. Germline CDR1 reads MNHNY; CDR2 reads SVGAGI (reference sequence). V gave up 0 bases and J gave up 3 bases, with 6 bases separating them. The CDR3 loop spans 14 amino acids. Here the CDR3 reads CASSYSTNYNEQFV. CDR3 nucleotide sequence: TGTGCCAGCAGTTACTCTACCAACTACAATGAGCAGTTCGTC.

This chain joins TRBV2 and TRBJ2-1; 7 bases line up with TRBD2. J was trimmed by 9 bases and V by 4 bases; bases with no gene match: 9. Germline-derived CDR1 and CDR2 are SNHLY and FYNNEI. CDR3 length: 14 amino acids. The CDR3 DNA sequence: TGTGCCAGCAGTGTGGGGACTAATGAGCTTGAGCAGTTCTTC. Translating gives CASSVGTNELEQFF.

This clonotype appeared a single time. This sequence joins TRBV14 and TRBJ2-1; TRBD2 aligns across 12 bases. The V gene's germline CDR1 is SGHDN and CDR2 FVKESK. The V and J ends lost 8 bases and 8 bases, in that order; junction bases with no gene match: 4. There are 13 residues in the CDR3. CDR3 DNA: TGTGCCAGCCTAGCGGGGGGGCCCGATGAGCAGTTCTTC. Encoded protein: CASLAGGPDEQFF. The full variable domain, with the rest looked up from reference TRBV14 and TRBJ2-1, is EAGVTQFPSHSVIEKGQTVTLRCDPISGHDNLYWYRRVMGKEIKFLLHFVKESKQDESGMPNNRFLAERTGGTYSTLKVQPAELEDSGVYFCASLAGGPDEQFFGPGTRLTVL.

This clonotype was counted a single time. At one end, the junction sequence differs from germline, possibly due to a read error. The chain is built from TRBV20-1 and TRBJ1-1, with 8 bases that match TRBD1. The length of the CDR3 is 13 residues. The germline V gene encodes CDR1 DFQATT and CDR2 SNEGSKA (reference sequence). CDR3 residues: CSTRDPPRGRAFF. DNA of the CDR3: TGCAGTACTAGAGATCCCCCCAGGGGGCGAGCTTTCTTT.